These 26 T cell receptor beta chains originate from one sample sequenced in a study of T cell repertoires in cytomegalovirus infection. TCRdb reanalysed the reads using MiXCR and keeps one entry per CDR3 protein. The sample includes 800,000 to 950,000 distinct CDR3 sequences, approximately 32% of them seen just once. For these TCRs, the target antigens are not known. Specimen: cultured CD8+ T cells from PBMCs, collected from culture after CMV antigen stimulation. The receptors come from a human donor in good health (CMV status not recorded). Some clones in this sample may be carry-over from other donors' samples.

In its sample, this clonotype was seen a few times. The V gene is TRBV6-5, the J gene TRBJ1-2; 8 bases match TRBD1. V shed 2 bases and J 4 bases; nucleotides not matched to a gene: 9. Germline V gene data show CDR1 as MNHEY and CDR2 as SVGAGI. This CDR3 is 16 amino acids long. The CDR3 spells CASSYTPTGGIYGYTF. The CDR3 coding sequence is TGTGCCAGCAGTTACACCCCCACAGGGGGTATCTATGGCTACACCTTC.

The V and J genes are TRBV6-6 and TRBJ2-5; D may be TRBD1 or TRBD2 (5 bases each). This CDR3 has 15 residues. V dropped 3 bases and J dropped 4 bases, with 15 bases sitting between them. In germline, CDR1 is MNHNY, CDR2 SVGAGI (reference sequence). This CDR3 is CASSYGFEGRETQYF. CDR3 nucleotide sequence: TGTGCCAGCAGTTATGGGTTCGAGGGACGAGAGACCCAGTACTTC.

V is TRBV7-6 and J is TRBJ1-4, with D possibly being TRBD1 (5 bases). The CDR3 is 16 residues long. The V gene's germline CDR1 is SGHVS and CDR2 FNYEAQ. V was trimmed by 1 base and J by 0 bases, leaving 9 bases between them. Here the CDR3 reads CASSLGGEATNEKLFF. CDR3 DNA sequence: TGTGCCAGCAGCTTAGGGGGGGAGGCAACTAATGAAAAACTGTTTTTT.

The rearrangement links TRBV7-9 to TRBJ1-1; possibly TRBD1 for D (5 bases). The V gene lost 0 bases and the J gene lost 4 bases, with 9 bases spanning the gap. Germline V gene data show CDR1 as SEHNR and CDR2 as FQNEAQ (reference sequence). This CDR3 contains 14 residues. CDR3 nucleotides: TGTGCCAGCAGCTTAGCGAGGGGTTTCACTGAAGCTTTCTTT. Protein product: CASSLARGFTEAFF.

This clonotype was seen a few times. The V gene is TRBV12-3 or TRBV12-4, the J gene TRBJ2-3; TRBD1 matches 8 bases. The CDR3 extends over 16 amino acids. Trimming at V came to 2 bases and at J to 4 bases, leaving 8 bases not matched to a gene. The CDR3 DNA sequence: TGTGCCAGCAGTTTACTTACGGGACAGGAGGCAGATACGCAGTATTTT. It codes for CASSLLTGQEADTQYF.

The rearrangement links TRBV6-5 to TRBJ2-6; tentatively, D is TRBD1 (5 bases). Germline assignment: CDR1 MNHEY and CDR2 SVGAGI. V dropped 2 bases and J dropped 3 bases, with 5 bases sitting between them. The CDR3 sequence is 14 residues long. The CDR3, as DNA: TGTGCCAGCAGTTACCAGGGTGGGGCCAACGTCCTGACTTTC. It is translated as CASSYQGGANVLTF.

A few counts support this clonotype. The chain links TRBV7-6 to TRBJ2-1; D remains unclear. The CDR3 totals 14 residues. Trimming shortened V by 3 bases and J by 3 bases, and 9 bases separated the two germline ends. The germline gives CDR1 SGHVS, CDR2 FNYEAQ. In DNA, the CDR3 is TGTGCCAGCAGCTTGACAATTAACTACAATGAGCAGTTCTTC. Translating gives CASSLTINYNEQFF.

This chain links TRBV7-2 with TRBJ2-7; 7 bases are a match to TRBD1. From germline, CDR1 is SGHTA and CDR2 FQGNSA. The V gene end was trimmed by 2 bases and the J gene end by 4 bases; junction bases not matched to a gene: 8. The CDR3 loop spans 15 amino acids. The CDR3 DNA reads as TGTGCCAGCAGCTTAACCGGGACAGTCGATTACGAGCAGTACTTC. Protein sequence: CASSLTGTVDYEQYF.

This clonotype was seen ten or more times. This chain connects TRBV11-2 to TRBJ2-3; D is perhaps TRBD2 (6 bases). Germline V lookup: CDR1 SGHAT, CDR2 FQNNGV. Trimming removed 0 bases at V and 1 base at J, with 17 bases between. The length of the CDR3 is 18 residues. The CDR3 DNA follows: TGTGCCAGCAGCTTAGATGGCGGGGTACCGACACGCACAGATACGCAGTATTTT. Residues: CASSLDGGVPTRTDTQYF.

The table lists this clonotype with a few counts. The V call is TRBV24-1, the J call TRBJ1-5; D is unclear. V was pared by 4 bases and J by 5 bases, with 11 bases between. This CDR3 is 14 amino acids long. Germline CDR1 KGHDR, CDR2 SFDVKD. Here the CDR3 DNA reads TGTGCCACCAGTGACTCGGACGGAGATCAGCCCCAGCATTTT. Translation gives CATSDSDGDQPQHF.

The chain carries TRBV27 and TRBJ2-7, with a possible D match to TRBD2 (6 bases). From germline, CDR1 is MNHEY and CDR2 SMNVEV (reference sequence). Trimming took off 5 bases at V and 3 bases at J, with 11 bases between the two ends. The CDR3 has 13 amino acids. The CDR3 here is CASSRGSSYEQYV. The CDR3, as DNA: TGTGCCAGCAGTCGGGGGTCTAGCTACGAGCAGTACGTC.

The chain links TRBV19 to TRBJ2-1; 8 bases are a match to TRBD2. Germline CDR1 LNHDA, CDR2 SQIVND (reference sequence). The CDR3 extends over 19 amino acids. V lost 3 bases to trimming and J lost 5 bases; unmatched junction nucleotides: 18. This chain's CDR3 is CASSMIPASGGGPDNEQFF. CDR3 in DNA: TGTGCCAGTAGTATGATCCCTGCCAGTGGCGGGGGGCCTGACAATGAGCAGTTCTTC.

This sequence joins TRBV2 and TRBJ1-2; 9 positions match TRBD1. From germline, CDR1 is SNHLY and CDR2 FYNNEI. The J segment lost 6 bases and the V segment lost 8 bases, leaving 7 bases of the junction unmatched. This CDR3 comprises 13 residues. Here the CDR3 reads CASPRGDRDGYTF. The CDR3 region has the DNA TGTGCCAGCCCCCGGGGGGACAGGGATGGCTACACCTTC.

This clonotype was observed a handful of times. The chain is built from TRBV19 and TRBJ2-1; the D gene is possibly TRBD2 (6 bases). There are 13 residues in the CDR3. The V gene's germline CDR1 is LNHDA and CDR2 SQIVND (reference sequence). V lost 0 bases, J lost 8 bases, and 8 bases lay in between. The CDR3 sequence: CASSIERGHEQFF. For the CDR3, the DNA is TGTGCCAGTAGTATAGAGCGGGGACATGAGCAGTTCTTC.

In the case of this clonotype: Compared with germline, one end of the junction differs, possibly owing to a read error. The V gene is TRBV7-6, the J gene TRBJ1-1, with D perhaps matching TRBD1 (6 bases). The CDR3 covers 14 residues. The V gene's germline CDR1 is SGHVS and CDR2 FNYEAQ. The CDR3 DNA sequence: TGTGACAGCAGCTTAGGGGGGGCGCACACTGAAGCTTTCTTT. This gives the protein CDSSLGGAHTEAFF.

This rearrangement joins TRBV19 to TRBJ2-3, with 7 positions matching TRBD2. J lost 5 bases, V lost 5 bases, and 4 bases had no gene match. The CDR3 has 13 amino acids. Per germline, CDR1 LNHDA and CDR2 SQIVND (reference sequence). CDR3: CASSGIAGDTQYF. CDR3 DNA: TGTGCCAGTAGTGGAATAGCGGGAGATACGCAGTATTTT. The full variable domain, its missing parts supplied by reference TRBV19 and TRBJ2-3, is DGGITQSPKYLFRKEGQNVTLSCEQNLNHDAMYWYRQDPGQGLRLIYYSQIVNDFQKGDIAEGYSVSREKKESFPLTVTSAQKNPTAFYLCASSGIAGDTQYFGPGTRLTVL.

The chain has TRBV13 and TRBJ2-5; 9 bases match TRBD1. V trimming: 5 bases; J trimming: 3 bases; junction bases outside the gene matches: 7. Germline CDR1 PRHDT, CDR2 FYEKMQ (reference sequence). The CDR3 loop spans 15 amino acids. The CDR3 spells CASSPGTGREETQYF. The DNA for the CDR3 is TGTGCCAGCAGCCCCGGGACAGGGAGGGAAGAGACCCAGTACTTC.

This clonotype has ten or more counts. V usage is TRBV7-6 and J usage is TRBJ2-2; 9 positions agree with TRBD1. The CDR3 spans 16 residues. Trimming removed 4 bases from V and 6 bases from J; junction bases left unmatched: 9. Germline values: CDR1 SGHVS, CDR2 FNYEAQ. CDR3 protein: CASSWDRDRVAGELFF. The CDR3 DNA sequence: TGTGCCAGCAGCTGGGACCGGGACAGGGTGGCCGGGGAGCTGTTTTTT.

A few counts support this clonotype. The rearrangement links TRBV12-3 or TRBV12-4 to TRBJ2-5; 8 positions match TRBD1. The CDR3 is 14 residues long. The junction had 5 bases not matched to a gene; V was cut back by 7 bases and J by 1 base. The CDR3, as DNA: TGTGCCAGCACCGAAACAGGGGGCCAAGAGACCCAGTACTTC. This sequence encodes CASTETGGQETQYF.

The chain employs TRBV2 and TRBJ1-2; TRBD1 aligns across 7 bases. The CDR3 extends over 14 amino acids. From germline, CDR1 is SNHLY and CDR2 FYNNEI. Losses at the gene ends were 11 bases for V and 3 bases for J; bases not matched to a gene: 12. CDR3 in DNA: TGTGCCCGGGTCAAAGAAGGGGGCGACTATGGCTACACCTTC. Translated, it gives CARVKEGGDYGYTF.

The genes are TRBV7-9 and TRBJ1-2; D is ambiguous. Germline CDR1 and CDR2: SEHNR and FQNEAQ (reference sequence). This CDR3 comprises 15 residues. V was trimmed by 1 base and J by 4 bases, leaving 13 bases between them. The CDR3 DNA is TGTGCCAGCAGCTTAGGTGTTGGACTGATCTATGGCTACACCTTC. The encoded protein is CASSLGVGLIYGYTF.

The chain links TRBV7-6 to TRBJ2-1; D is perhaps TRBD1 or TRBD2 (5 bases each). Trimming shortened V by 1 base and J by 2 bases, and 9 bases separated the two germline ends. The CDR3 spans 15 residues. The V gene's germline CDR1 is SGHVS and CDR2 FNYEAQ. The DNA for the CDR3 is TGTGCCAGCAGCTTAGGGGGGTTCCCCTACAATGAGCAGTTCTTC. Protein sequence: CASSLGGFPYNEQFF. The variable domain in full, completed from reference TRBV7-6 and TRBJ2-1, reads GAGVSQSPRYKVTKRGQDVALRCDPISGHVSLYWYRQALGQGPEFLTYFNYEAQQDKSGLPNDRFSAERPEGSISTLTIQRTEQRDSAMYRCASSLGGFPYNEQFFGPGTRLTVL.

This chain links TRBV7-6 with TRBJ1-3, with D unresolved. The CDR3 sequence is 15 residues long. Germline loops: CDR1 SGHVS, CDR2 FNYEAQ. Trimming took 0 bases from V and 0 from J, leaving 6 bases between them. The CDR3 nucleotides are TGTGCCAGCAGCTTAGCCGGCCTCTCTGGAAACACCATATATTTT. Protein: CASSLAGLSGNTIYF.

This clonotype was counted a single time. The chain recombines TRBV2 with TRBJ2-7; D not certain. Germline-derived CDR1 and CDR2 are SNHLY and FYNNEI. The V gene lost 8 bases and the J gene lost 3 bases, with 11 bases spanning the gap. This CDR3 has 12 residues. This chain's CDR3 is CASVGPYYEQYF. The CDR3 DNA sequence: TGTGCCAGCGTTGGACCTTACTACGAGCAGTACTTC.

A few counts support this clonotype. V is TRBV7-9 and J is TRBJ2-7; 7 bases fit TRBD2. J lost 7 bases, V lost 5 bases, and 8 bases had no gene match. The CDR3 runs to 13 residues. Germline CDR1 and CDR2: SEHNR and FQNEAQ (reference sequence). CDR3 in DNA: TGTGCCAGCAGCCCCGGGGGGTCCGGAGAGCAGTACTTC. This translates into CASSPGGSGEQYF.

This clonotype was detected once. The chain combines TRBV20-1 with TRBJ2-5; D might be TRBD1 or TRBD2, each matching 7 bases. CDR3 size: 14 residues. CDR1 is DFQATT and CDR2 is SNEGSKA in the germline V gene (reference sequence). Trimming took off 1 base at V and 9 bases at J, with 18 bases between the two ends. In DNA form, the CDR3 reads TGCAGTGCTAGAGCAACCCAGGGGGGGGAGGCCCAGTACTTC. It specifies CSARATQGGEAQYF.